The entry that follows covers one TCR beta chain sequence. Antigen unknown. The entry originates in a study of a mutant IDH1 vaccine in newly diagnosed glioma. Study summary: Patients arrived already treated with radiotherapy, temozolomide, or both, most having had both.

The data were produced by immunoSEQ multiplex PCR, yet TCRdb's version contains in-frame clones alone and is incomplete. The sample lists some 63,000 clones, around 74% seen once, with 4.7% in the top ten. Time point specified: week 35, safety follow-up. Every single dose of the vaccine, 300 ug of mutant IDH1 20-mer peptide, came with topical imiquimod. Vaccination of patients was performed eight times, in weeks 1, 3, 5, 7, 11, 15, 19 and 23. V lost 0 bases, J lost 10 bases, and 4 bases lay in between. Looked up from germline, CDR1 is DFQATT and CDR2 is SNEGSKA (reference sequence). The CDR3 runs to 10 residues. Study-wide findings and caveats: Detectable vaccine-induced immune responses arose in 93.3% of patients.

The source of this sequence is a man in his fifties with glioma. The specimen comprised PBMCs, sampled from a glioma patient whose treatment included an IDH1 peptide vaccine. V usage is TRBV20-1 and J usage is TRBJ2-1; no firm D call. DNA of the CDR3: TGCAGTGCTAGAGAACGAGAGCAGTTCTTC. Translation gives CSAREREQFF.